Listed below are T cell receptor beta chains from one sample, sequenced in a study of blood T cell repertoires in COVID-19. Sequencing was performed with immunoSEQ multiplex PCR; in TCRdb, only in-frame clones are kept and a portion is missing. This table has under 300,000 clones, about 88% appearing once. Source material: peripheral blood. These receptors originate from a woman aged 40 to 50 who had recovered from COVID-19. The CDR3 runs from the conserved cysteine through the conserved F or W. D genes are given only for firm matches. Where a row states a size, it is once, few, many or the class of an expanded clone; other rows omit it.

D	V	size	J	CDR3	DNA
TRBD1	TRBV2	-	TRBJ2-7	CASSYRGLYEQYF	TGTGCCAGCAGTTACAGGGGGCTCTACGAGCAGTACTTC
-	TRBV6-5	-	TRBJ2-2	CASNPVDTGELFF	TGTGCCAGCAACCCAGTCGACACCGGGGAGCTGTTTTTT
-	TRBV12-3/TRBV12-4	-	TRBJ1-1	CASSQPGHRAFF	TGTGCCAGCAGTCAACCGGGACATCGAGCTTTCTTT
-	TRBV30	few	TRBJ2-5	CAFEQGRETQYF	TGTGCCTTCGAGCAGGGGCGAGAGACCCAGTACTTC
TRBD1	TRBV6-2/TRBV6-3	-	TRBJ1-1	CASSIGTDKAFF	TGTGCCAGCAGTATTGGGACAGATAAAGCTTTCTTT
-	TRBV19	-	TRBJ1-1	CASSTPLGWRGEAFF	TGTGCCAGTAGTACTCCCCTGGGATGGAGGGGTGAAGCTTTCTTT
-	TRBV5-4	-	TRBJ2-3	CASSLSNSGSTDTQYF	TGTGCCAGCAGCTTGTCCAATAGCGGAAGCACAGATACGCAGTATTTT
-	TRBV2	few	TRBJ1-1	CASSDGGGTEAFF	TGTGCCAGCAGTGACGGGGGAGGCACTGAAGCTTTCTTT
-	TRBV28	-	TRBJ2-5	CATGTGQQSETQYF	TGTGCCACAGGAACCGGCCAACAGTCGGAGACCCAGTACTTC
-	TRBV19	-	TRBJ1-1	CASSIRGGREAFF	TGTGCCAGTAGTATCCGGGGGGGGAGGGAAGCTTTCTTT
-	TRBV5-1	many	TRBJ2-5	CASSLAQTNQETQYF	TGCGCCAGCAGCTTGGCACAGACTAACCAAGAGACCCAGTACTTC
-	TRBV28	-	TRBJ1-5	CASTGRQGGNQPQHF	TGTGCCAGCACTGGGAGGCAGGGCGGCAATCAGCCCCAGCATTTT
-	TRBV6-5	-	TRBJ2-5	CASSYSQLEGETQYF	TGTGCCAGCAGTTACTCGCAACTAGAGGGAGAGACCCAGTACTTC
TRBD2	TRBV9	-	TRBJ2-5	CASSVMSGGVQETQYF	TGTGCCAGCAGCGTGATGAGCGGGGGGGTCCAAGAGACCCAGTACTTC
-	TRBV4-3	-	TRBJ1-2	CASSQDETGYGYTF	TGCGCCAGCAGCCAAGATGAGACGGGCTATGGCTACACCTTC
TRBD1	TRBV7-2	-	TRBJ1-1	CASSLTDRGHTEAFF	TGTGCCAGCAGCCTTACGGACAGGGGACACACTGAAGCTTTCTTT
TRBD2	TRBV6-5	-	TRBJ2-2	CASSYSKAGVAGELFF	TGTGCCAGCAGTTACTCGAAAGCGGGAGTAGCCGGGGAGCTGTTTTTT
TRBD2	TRBV2	-	TRBJ2-1	CASSRTSGTPEQFF	TGTGCCAGCAGCAGGACTAGCGGGACCCCTGAGCAGTTCTTC